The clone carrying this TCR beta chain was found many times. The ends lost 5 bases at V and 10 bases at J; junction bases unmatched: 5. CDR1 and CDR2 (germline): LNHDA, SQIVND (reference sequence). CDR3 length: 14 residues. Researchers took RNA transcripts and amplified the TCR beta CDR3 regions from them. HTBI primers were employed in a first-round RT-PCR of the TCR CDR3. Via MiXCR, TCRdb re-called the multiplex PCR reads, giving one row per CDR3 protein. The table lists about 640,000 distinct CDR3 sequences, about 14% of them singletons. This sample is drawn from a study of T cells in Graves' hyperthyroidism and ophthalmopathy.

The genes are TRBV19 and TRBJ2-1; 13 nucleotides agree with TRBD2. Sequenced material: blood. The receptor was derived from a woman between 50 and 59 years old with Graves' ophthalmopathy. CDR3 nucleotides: TGTGCCAGTAGTCCCGGACTAGCGGGAGACGAGCAGTTCTTC. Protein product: CASSPGLAGDEQFF.